Each of the 10 T cell receptor beta chains below was sequenced from the same sample in a study of regulatory T cells in long-lasting Graves disease. Stated time point: newly diagnosed GD, antithyroid drugs for less than 3 months. From RNA extracted from PBMCs, the TCR library was made. Building of the TCR beta libraries involved iRepertoire HTBI primers and Arm-PCR of CDR3 regions. Via MiXCR, TCRdb re-called the multiplex PCR reads, giving one row per CDR3 protein. Of a few hundred thousand distinct CDR3 sequences listed, over 15% are singletons. These sequences were also reported in another study, on T cells in Graves' hyperthyroidism and ophthalmopathy.

Sequencing was performed on peripheral blood mononuclear cells (PBMCs), taken at new diagnosis, from a patient treated with antithyroid drugs. The receptors originated from a middle-aged man with Graves disease.

This clonotype was detected many times. The V gene is TRBV2, the J gene TRBJ1-4; D is ambiguous. V dropped 0 bases and J dropped 0 bases, with 8 bases sitting between them. Germline-derived CDR1 and CDR2 are SNHLY and FYNNEI. The CDR3 is 16 amino acids. The CDR3 DNA reads TGTGCCAGCAGTGAAGCTCGCAGTACAACTAATGAAAAACTGTTTTTT. Translating it yields CASSEARSTTNEKLFF.

At least ten counts were recorded for this clonotype. V is TRBV7-2 and J is TRBJ2-1; D might be TRBD1 (6 bases). Trimming shortened V by 5 bases and J by 10 bases, and 18 bases separated the two germline ends. The CDR3 is made up of 14 amino acids. Germline V gene sequence: CDR1 SGHTA, CDR2 FQGNSA. In nucleotides, the CDR3 is TGTGCCAGCAGCCAACACAGGGAAGCATACGAGCAGTTCTTC. Protein: CASSQHREAYEQFF.

This clonotype showed up just a few times. V is TRBV20-1 and J is TRBJ1-1; D may be TRBD1 (5 bases). The CDR3 totals 13 residues. V dropped 3 bases and J dropped 0 bases, with 8 bases sitting between them. Germline values: CDR1 DFQATT, CDR2 SNEGSKA (reference sequence). The CDR3 here is CSASWGMNTEAFF. CDR3 nucleotides: TGCAGTGCTAGTTGGGGGATGAACACTGAAGCTTTCTTT.

This clonotype was picked up many times. The chain is built from TRBV5-6 and TRBJ2-7; maybe TRBD2 (6 bases). The CDR3 has 14 residues. Germline values: CDR1 SGHDT, CDR2 YYEEEE. V dropped 7 bases and J dropped 0 bases, with 14 bases sitting between them. The CDR3 nucleotides are TGTGCCAGCTTAAGCTTGGGAGGCTCCTACGAGCAGTACTTC. Protein: CASLSLGGSYEQYF. Looking up the rest from reference TRBV5-6 and TRBJ2-7 gives the full variable domain: DAGVTQSPTHLIKTRGQQVTLRCSPKSGHDTVSWYQQALGQGPQFIFQYYEEEERQRGNFPDRFSGHQFPNYSSELNVNALLLGDSALYLCASLSLGGSYEQYFGPGTRLTVT.

The chain links TRBV2 to TRBJ2-2; no clear D gene. This CDR3 region has 13 residues. The germline V and J ends were trimmed by 7 bases and 4 bases, with 10 bases remaining between them. Germline V CDR1 and CDR2: SNHLY, FYNNEI. The CDR3 region has the DNA TGTGCCAGCACGACCGTGGGCACCGGGGAGCTGTTTTTT. The encoded protein is CASTTVGTGELFF.

This clonotype was seen many times. The chain links TRBV5-1 to TRBJ2-6; D is ambiguous. The germline gives CDR1 SGHRS, CDR2 YFSETQ. The CDR3 runs to 16 residues. The V and J ends lost 0 bases and 0 bases respectively, with 7 bases between them. The CDR3 region has the DNA TGCGCCAGCAGCTTGGACAGCCACTCTGGGGCCAACGTCCTGACTTTC. Translating it yields CASSLDSHSGANVLTF.

This clonotype was counted only a few times. The chain recombines TRBV7-3 with TRBJ2-1; possibly TRBD1 for D (6 bases). Trimming stripped 11 bases from V and 13 bases from J, with 21 bases between. This CDR3 is built from 12 residues. In germline, CDR1 is SGHTA, CDR2 FQGTGA. CDR3 protein: CAPTVGTNIQFF. CDR3 sequence (DNA): TGTGCCCCAACGGTTGGGACAAACATTCAGTTCTTC.

The sample holds many counts of this clonotype. V usage is TRBV30 and J usage is TRBJ2-5, with TRBD2 as a possible D gene (6 bases). Germline V lookup: CDR1 GTSNPN, CDR2 SVGIG (reference sequence). V was clipped by 2 bases and J by 5 bases, with 12 bases between them. CDR3 length: 13 amino acids. CDR3 sequence reads: CAWSRLDGETQYF. The CDR3 nucleotides are TGTGCCTGGAGTCGACTAGATGGGGAGACCCAGTACTTC.

The table lists this clonotype with many counts. The V and J genes are TRBV12-3 or TRBV12-4 and TRBJ2-5; TRBD1 or TRBD2 may be the D gene (5 bases each). Trimming pared 3 bases from V and 0 bases from J, leaving 17 bases between. The CDR3 is 17 amino acids. CDR3 coding DNA: TGTGCCAGCAGTTTCGGGGCAGGCGCCATGTACCAAGAGACCCAGTACTTC. Translating it yields CASSFGAGAMYQETQYF.

This clonotype was seen at least ten times. V usage is TRBV27 and J usage is TRBJ2-7, with 7 bases matching TRBD1. The trim removed 2 bases at V and 6 bases at J, leaving 10 bases unmatched. Germline CDR1 and CDR2: MNHEY and SMNVEV (reference sequence). There are 15 residues in the CDR3. The CDR3 is CASSLRSQGYREQYF. For the CDR3, the DNA is TGTGCCAGCAGTTTAAGGTCACAGGGGTACCGCGAGCAGTACTTC.